The entry that follows covers one T cell receptor (beta chain) sequence. The antigen is unknown. Healthy bone marrow donors formed the donor group. This record belongs to a study of cytomegalovirus exposure and HLA in healthy donors. Study-wide points: Presence/absence analysis assumed near-uniform sequencing depth across donors. About 87% or about 30% of the time was how often most TCR beta V segments were productive, according to an earlier analysis. Some TCR beta chains (roughly 160 of them) were listed as cytomegalovirus-associated.

The length of the CDR3 is 14 residues. CDR1 MNHEY and CDR2 SVGAGI come from the germline V gene. Trimming cost V 6 bases and J 3 bases; bases outside gene matches: 6. Amplification used 60 Vbeta primers and 13 Jbeta primers. The data were produced by immunoSEQ multiplex PCR, yet TCRdb's version contains in-frame clones alone and is incomplete. The table records around 190,000 clones, over 75% of them present only once. Input material: PBMCs. The chain joins TRBV6-5 to TRBJ2-7, with 9 positions matching TRBD1. The clonotype comes from a woman in her forties or fifties in good health and CMV-seronegative. The CDR3 region is CASRRGQGSYEQYF. Written as DNA, the CDR3 is TGTGCCAGCAGACGAGGACAGGGGAGCTACGAGCAGTACTTC.